A selection of T cell receptor beta chains follows, all from one sample in a study of T cell changes during pregnancy in multiple sclerosis. The data were produced by immunoSEQ multiplex PCR, yet TCRdb's version contains in-frame clones alone and is incomplete. The data contain about 72,000 clones, about 93% of them singletons. Sequenced here: peripheral blood, sampled in the first trimester of pregnancy. These receptors all come from a female donor in good health, enrolled as a control in a pregnancy study. The CDR3 runs from the conserved cysteine through the conserved F or W. Each record gives: V gene, clone size, D gene, J gene, CDR3 DNA, CDR3 protein. The D gene is left open where the match is weak. Clone size appears in some rows only: once, few, many, or a class for an expanded clone.

V gene: TRBV13
clone size: .
D gene: TRBD1
J gene: TRBJ1-2
CDR3 DNA: TGTGCCAGCAGCCTCACAGGGGGCAATCAGGATGGCTACACCTTC
CDR3 protein: CASSLTGGNQDGYTF

V gene: TRBV28
clone size: .
D gene: .
J gene: TRBJ1-4
CDR3 DNA: TGTGCCAGCAGTTTAAGCGTCCAGGGAGGGGAAAAACTGTTTTTT
CDR3 protein: CASSLSVQGGEKLFF

V gene: TRBV18
clone size: once
D gene: .
J gene: TRBJ1-1
CDR3 DNA: TGTGCCAGCTCAACACCGACAGGACGCAACACTGAAGCTTTCTTT
CDR3 protein: CASSTPTGRNTEAFF

V gene: TRBV29-1
clone size: .
D gene: .
J gene: TRBJ2-7
CDR3 DNA: TGCAGCGTCTGGAGGTCTGGGGAGCAGTACTTC
CDR3 protein: CSVWRSGEQYF

V gene: TRBV18
clone size: many
D gene: TRBD2
J gene: TRBJ2-1
CDR3 DNA: TGTGCCAGCTCACCGCCGGGGCGGGAGGGTGAGCAGTTCTTC
CDR3 protein: CASSPPGREGEQFF

V gene: TRBV5-1
clone size: .
D gene: .
J gene: TRBJ2-2
CDR3 DNA: TGCGCCAGCAGCCCTGTGGAGGGTGGGACCGGGGAGCTGTTTTTT
CDR3 protein: CASSPVEGGTGELFF

V gene: TRBV28
clone size: .
D gene: TRBD2
J gene: TRBJ2-1
CDR3 DNA: TGTGCCAGCAATTCCGGGACACCGAATTTGGGACTAGGCTCCTACAATGAGCAGTTCTTC
CDR3 protein: CASNSGTPNLGLGSYNEQFF

V gene: TRBV30
clone size: .
D gene: TRBD1
J gene: TRBJ1-1
CDR3 DNA: TGTGCCTTGACAGGGGACACTGAAGCTTTCTTT
CDR3 protein: CALTGDTEAFF

V gene: TRBV7-9
clone size: .
D gene: .
J gene: TRBJ2-2
CDR3 DNA: TGTGCCAGCAGCCCCGTGGGGCAGCGGAACACCGGGGAGCTGTTTTTT
CDR3 protein: CASSPVGQRNTGELFF

V gene: TRBV5-6
clone size: .
D gene: TRBD2
J gene: TRBJ2-5
CDR3 DNA: TGTGCCAGCAGCTCCCTAGCGGGAGGGGGAGAGACCCAGTACTTC
CDR3 protein: CASSSLAGGGETQYF

V gene: TRBV7-9
clone size: .
D gene: .
J gene: TRBJ1-5
CDR3 DNA: TGTGCCAGCAGCTTAACGGGGGGGTCCGTCCCCAATCAGCCCCAGCATTTT
CDR3 protein: CASSLTGGSVPNQPQHF

V gene: TRBV28
clone size: .
D gene: TRBD1
J gene: TRBJ2-3
CDR3 DNA: TGTGCCAGCAGTTCAACCGGGACAGGCACAGATACGCAGTATTTT
CDR3 protein: CASSSTGTGTDTQYF

V gene: TRBV7-6
clone size: .
D gene: .
J gene: TRBJ2-7
CDR3 DNA: TGTGCCAGCAGCTTAAAACAGGGATACGAGCAGTACTTC
CDR3 protein: CASSLKQGYEQYF

V gene: TRBV19
clone size: .
D gene: .
J gene: TRBJ1-2
CDR3 DNA: TGTGCCAGTAGTACTAGACAGGTCGCTGGCTACACCTTC
CDR3 protein: CASSTRQVAGYTF

V gene: TRBV28
clone size: .
D gene: TRBD1
J gene: TRBJ2-5
CDR3 DNA: TGTGCCAGCAGTATCCGGGACAGGGGGCCTTTAAAAGAGACCCAGTACTTC
CDR3 protein: CASSIRDRGPLKETQYF

V gene: TRBV29-1
clone size: .
D gene: TRBD1
J gene: TRBJ2-1
CDR3 DNA: TGCAGCGCAGGACAGGCTTCCTACAATGAGCAGTTCTTC
CDR3 protein: CSAGQASYNEQFF

V gene: TRBV23-1
clone size: once
D gene: TRBD2
J gene: TRBJ2-1
CDR3 DNA: TGCGCCAGCAGCTTACACCCCCCCCCAGCGGGAAGGTCCAATGAGCAGTTCTTC
CDR3 protein: CASSLHPPPAGRSNEQFF

V gene: TRBV18
clone size: few
D gene: .
J gene: TRBJ2-1
CDR3 DNA: TGTGCCAGCTCCCTAGGACATCCTGATTACAATGAGCAGTTCTTC
CDR3 protein: CASSLGHPDYNEQFF

V gene: TRBV10-3
clone size: .
D gene: TRBD2
J gene: TRBJ2-2
CDR3 DNA: TGTGCCAGCCTCCGGGAGACAGCGGGAGGGCCGGGGGAGCTGTTTTTT
CDR3 protein: CASLRETAGGPGELFF

V gene: TRBV19
clone size: .
D gene: .
J gene: TRBJ2-7
CDR3 DNA: TGTGCCAGTAGTATCGCGGTGATAGACGGCTACGAGCAGTACTTC
CDR3 protein: CASSIAVIDGYEQYF

V gene: TRBV29-1
clone size: once
D gene: .
J gene: TRBJ2-3
CDR3 DNA: TGCAGCATGGAGGAAGCCACAGATACGCAGTATTTT
CDR3 protein: CSMEEATDTQYF

V gene: TRBV6-1
clone size: .
D gene: TRBD2
J gene: TRBJ2-1
CDR3 DNA: TGTGCCAGCAGTGAAGGGCTAGCGGTCTCATCCCCCTTCTTC
CDR3 protein: CASSEGLAVSSPFF

V gene: TRBV6-1
clone size: .
D gene: .
J gene: TRBJ1-1
CDR3 DNA: TGTGCCAGCAGTGAAATCCGGAGCGAAGCTTTCTTT
CDR3 protein: CASSEIRSEAFF

V gene: TRBV7-9
clone size: .
D gene: TRBD2
J gene: TRBJ2-1
CDR3 DNA: TGTGCCAGCAGCTTAGCTTGGTCGCGGGAGTTGTTCTTC
CDR3 protein: CASSLAWSRELFF

V gene: TRBV6-5
clone size: .
D gene: TRBD1
J gene: TRBJ2-7
CDR3 DNA: TGTGCCAGCAGACAGGGGGCGTCCTACGAGCAGTACTTC
CDR3 protein: CASRQGASYEQYF

V gene: TRBV5-1
clone size: .
D gene: TRBD2
J gene: TRBJ2-5
CDR3 DNA: TGCGCCAGCAGCTTTCCGGCGGGAGTGGAGACCCAGTACTTC
CDR3 protein: CASSFPAGVETQYF

V gene: TRBV7-2
clone size: .
D gene: .
J gene: TRBJ1-1
CDR3 DNA: TGTGCCAGCAGCCCCACGTCGGCTGAAGCTTTCTTT
CDR3 protein: CASSPTSAEAFF

V gene: TRBV15
clone size: .
D gene: .
J gene: TRBJ1-5
CDR3 DNA: TGTGCCACCAGCAGAGATCTAGGGAGGGGCAATCAGCCCCAGCATTTT
CDR3 protein: CATSRDLGRGNQPQHF

V gene: TRBV7-9
clone size: .
D gene: .
J gene: TRBJ2-7
CDR3 DNA: TGTGCCAGCAGCTTAGTGGCTGGCTCCTACGAGCAGTACTTC
CDR3 protein: CASSLVAGSYEQYF

V gene: TRBV28
clone size: .
D gene: .
J gene: TRBJ1-5
CDR3 DNA: TGTGCCAGCAGTAACCCCGGGCCCCAGCATTTT
CDR3 protein: CASSNPGPQHF

V gene: TRBV19
clone size: .
D gene: TRBD1
J gene: TRBJ1-1
CDR3 DNA: TGTGCCAGTAGTCCTCGGACAGGGGGCGCGACTGAAGCTTTCTTT
CDR3 protein: CASSPRTGGATEAFF

V gene: TRBV6-5
clone size: .
D gene: .
J gene: TRBJ1-1
CDR3 DNA: TGTGCCAGCAGTTACTCGGACGGCGGGGGGAGGGTTGAAGCTTTCTTT
CDR3 protein: CASSYSDGGGRVEAFF

V gene: TRBV19
clone size: .
D gene: .
J gene: TRBJ1-1
CDR3 DNA: TGTGCCAGTAACGAGGGAGGCACTGAAGCTTTCTTT
CDR3 protein: CASNEGGTEAFF

V gene: TRBV20-1
clone size: .
D gene: .
J gene: TRBJ2-3
CDR3 DNA: TGCAGTGCTTTCGGCGGTGGACTTTGGTATTTT
CDR3 protein: CSAFGGGLWYF

V gene: TRBV5-8
clone size: .
D gene: .
J gene: TRBJ2-5
CDR3 DNA: TGTGCCAGCAGCTATCGCGGGCAAGAGACCCAGTACTTC
CDR3 protein: CASSYRGQETQYF

V gene: TRBV9
clone size: once
D gene: TRBD1
J gene: TRBJ2-7
CDR3 DNA: TGTGCCAGCAGCGTAGGGAGACAGGGGGGCCGGGACGAGCAGTACTTC
CDR3 protein: CASSVGRQGGRDEQYF

V gene: TRBV4-1
clone size: .
D gene: TRBD1
J gene: TRBJ2-2
CDR3 DNA: TGCGCCAGCAGCCAATTACCAGGGGGTCGAACCGGGGAGCTGTTTTTT
CDR3 protein: CASSQLPGGRTGELFF

V gene: TRBV7-6
clone size: .
D gene: TRBD2
J gene: TRBJ2-3
CDR3 DNA: TGTGCCAGCAGCTCGGGACTAGCGGGAAGCACAGATACGCAGTATTTT
CDR3 protein: CASSSGLAGSTDTQYF

V gene: TRBV27
clone size: .
D gene: .
J gene: TRBJ2-7
CDR3 DNA: .
CDR3 protein: CASSSSDRDESYEQYF

V gene: TRBV7-9
clone size: once
D gene: .
J gene: TRBJ2-7
CDR3 DNA: TGTGCCAGCAGCTTAGCCCCCGGTGAGCAGTACTTC
CDR3 protein: CASSLAPGEQYF

V gene: TRBV5-8
clone size: .
D gene: .
J gene: TRBJ1-1
CDR3 DNA: TGTGCCAGCAGCTCCCCTTACACTGAAGCTTTCTTT
CDR3 protein: CASSSPYTEAFF

V gene: TRBV6-4
clone size: .
D gene: .
J gene: TRBJ2-1
CDR3 DNA: TGTGCCAGCAGTGTGGGGGCAGGTTCTTACAATGAGCAGTTCTTC
CDR3 protein: CASSVGAGSYNEQFF

V gene: TRBV4-2
clone size: .
D gene: TRBD2
J gene: TRBJ2-7
CDR3 DNA: TGTGCCAGCAGCCAAAAGTTGGCGGGAGCAGTCTACGAGCAGTACTTC
CDR3 protein: CASSQKLAGAVYEQYF

V gene: TRBV5-1
clone size: .
D gene: TRBD1
J gene: TRBJ1-3
CDR3 DNA: TGCGCCAGCAGCCGGACAGGCGGAGGTGGAAACACCATATATTTT
CDR3 protein: CASSRTGGGGNTIYF

V gene: TRBV6-6
clone size: .
D gene: .
J gene: TRBJ1-1
CDR3 DNA: TGTGCCAGCAGTTCCCGGGTGATCACTGAAGCTTTCTTT
CDR3 protein: CASSSRVITEAFF

V gene: TRBV5-1
clone size: .
D gene: .
J gene: TRBJ2-4
CDR3 DNA: TGCGCCAGCAGCTTAACTGGGAGCAAAAACATTCAGTACTTC
CDR3 protein: CASSLTGSKNIQYF

V gene: TRBV11-2
clone size: .
D gene: TRBD2
J gene: TRBJ2-1
CDR3 DNA: TGTGCCAGCAGCTACGGGACTAGCGGTGTCAATGAGCAGTTCTTC
CDR3 protein: CASSYGTSGVNEQFF

V gene: TRBV2
clone size: .
D gene: TRBD1
J gene: TRBJ2-7
CDR3 DNA: TGTGCCAGCGGAGGGACAGGCCGACCCTCCTACGAGCAGTACTTC
CDR3 protein: CASGGTGRPSYEQYF

V gene: TRBV6-1
clone size: .
D gene: .
J gene: TRBJ1-2
CDR3 DNA: TGTGCCAGCAGTGAACGGGGCTATGGCTACACCTTC
CDR3 protein: CASSERGYGYTF

V gene: TRBV9
clone size: .
D gene: .
J gene: TRBJ1-1
CDR3 DNA: TGTGCCAGCAGCGATCGACAGGTGAACACTGAAGCTTTCTTT
CDR3 protein: CASSDRQVNTEAFF

V gene: TRBV28
clone size: .
D gene: TRBD2
J gene: TRBJ2-2
CDR3 DNA: TGTGCCAGCAACACGGGCTGGACTAGCGGTTTAGCGAACACCGGGGAGCTGTTTTTT
CDR3 protein: CASNTGWTSGLANTGELFF

V gene: TRBV27
clone size: .
D gene: TRBD2
J gene: TRBJ2-7
CDR3 DNA: TGTGCCAGCAGTGCCATTGGGAGGGAACCTTTTGGAGAGCAGTACTTC
CDR3 protein: CASSAIGREPFGEQYF

V gene: TRBV4-2
clone size: .
D gene: .
J gene: TRBJ2-3
CDR3 DNA: TGTGCCAGCAGCCAAGATGGCTCTAGCACAGATACGCAGTATTTT
CDR3 protein: CASSQDGSSTDTQYF

V gene: TRBV2
clone size: .
D gene: .
J gene: TRBJ2-3
CDR3 DNA: TGTGCCAGCCGTGTTATCTCAGATACGCAGTATTTT
CDR3 protein: CASRVISDTQYF

V gene: TRBV25-1
clone size: .
D gene: .
J gene: TRBJ2-2
CDR3 DNA: TGTGCCAGCAAAGCGGTTGAGCTGTTTTTT
CDR3 protein: CASKAVELFF